A selection of T cell receptor beta chains follows, all from one sample in a study of blood T cells in healthy people across ages. TCRdb itself ran the 5' RACE reads through MiXCR, one entry per CDR3 protein. Of over 550,000 distinct CDR3 sequences listed, 25% to 35% were seen once; the top ten hold approximately 14%. The specimen was blood. Receptors originate from a woman of 80 years or more in good health. The CDR3 runs from the conserved cysteine through the conserved F or W. The D gene is left open where the match is weak. Not every row has a clone size; where given, it reads once, few, many or a size class.

clone_size: many
v_call: TRBV15
j_call: TRBJ2-5
d_call: TRBD1
cdr3_aa: CATSVGQGGKETQYF
cdr3_nt: TGTGCCACCAGCGTAGGACAGGGGGGGAAAGAGACCCAGTACTTC

clone_size: few
v_call: TRBV7-2
j_call: TRBJ2-2
d_call: TRBD2
cdr3_aa: CASSLYSGGANTGELFF
cdr3_nt: TGTGCCAGCAGCTTGTATAGCGGGGGGGCCAACACCGGGGAGCTGTTTTTT

clone_size: NA
v_call: TRBV30
j_call: TRBJ1-1
d_call: NA
cdr3_aa: CAWSPENTEAFF
cdr3_nt: TGTGCCTGGAGTCCAGAGAACACTGAAGCTTTCTTT

clone_size: many
v_call: TRBV6-5
j_call: TRBJ2-1
d_call: TRBD2
cdr3_aa: CASRDSGGTYNEQFF
cdr3_nt: TGTGCCAGCAGGGATAGCGGGGGTACTTACAATGAGCAGTTCTTC

clone_size: NA
v_call: TRBV20-1
j_call: TRBJ2-7
d_call: TRBD1
cdr3_aa: CSAVQGPSYNEQYF
cdr3_nt: TGCAGTGCTGTACAGGGGCCCTCCTACAATGAGCAGTACTTC

clone_size: many
v_call: TRBV7-9
j_call: TRBJ2-1
d_call: TRBD2
cdr3_aa: CASSLSSGGVYNEQFF
cdr3_nt: TGTGCCAGCAGCTTATCTAGCGGGGGGGTTTACAATGAGCAGTTCTTC

clone_size: NA
v_call: TRBV20-1
j_call: TRBJ2-7
d_call: NA
cdr3_aa: CSARGTADYEQYF
cdr3_nt: TGCAGTGCTAGAGGGACAGCAGACTACGAGCAGTACTTC

clone_size: NA
v_call: TRBV15
j_call: TRBJ1-5
d_call: TRBD1
cdr3_aa: CATYDRGRDGPNQPQHF
cdr3_nt: TGTGCCACCTATGACAGGGGAAGGGATGGACCAAATCAGCCCCAGCATTTT

clone_size: NA
v_call: TRBV27
j_call: TRBJ1-6
d_call: NA
cdr3_aa: CTSSLFSLGSPLHF
cdr3_nt: TGTACCAGCAGTTTATTCAGCCTCGGTTCACCCCTCCACTTT

clone_size: few
v_call: TRBV9
j_call: TRBJ1-6
d_call: NA
cdr3_aa: CASSGSHSPLHF
cdr3_nt: TGTGCCAGCAGCGGGTCGCATTCACCCCTCCACTTT

clone_size: NA
v_call: TRBV11-2
j_call: TRBJ2-1
d_call: TRBD2
cdr3_aa: CASSLAGGPVNEQFF
cdr3_nt: TGTGCCAGCAGCTTAGCGGGGGGGCCAGTTAATGAGCAGTTCTTC

clone_size: few
v_call: TRBV9
j_call: TRBJ2-3
d_call: TRBD2
cdr3_aa: CASSPGRIPGGSTDTQYF
cdr3_nt: TGTGCCAGCAGCCCAGGGCGCATTCCCGGGGGGAGCACAGATACGCAGTATTTT

clone_size: many
v_call: TRBV11-2
j_call: TRBJ2-3
d_call: TRBD2
cdr3_aa: CASSPGLAGGPTDTQYF
cdr3_nt: TGTGCCAGCAGCCCGGGACTAGCGGGGGGGCCTACGGATACGCAGTATTTT

clone_size: NA
v_call: TRBV7-3
j_call: TRBJ2-3
d_call: NA
cdr3_aa: CASSSMGPFQLTDTQYF
cdr3_nt: TGTGCCAGCAGCTCCATGGGGCCCTTCCAGCTCACAGATACGCAGTATTTT

clone_size: few
v_call: TRBV9
j_call: TRBJ2-1
d_call: NA
cdr3_aa: CASSTEWGDGSSSYNEQFF
cdr3_nt: TGTGCCAGCAGCACCGAATGGGGTGACGGCTCAAGCTCCTACAATGAGCAGTTCTTC

clone_size: many
v_call: TRBV20-1
j_call: TRBJ2-3
d_call: NA
cdr3_aa: CSAGLGGGTDTQYF
cdr3_nt: TGCAGTGCTGGGCTGGGCGGTGGCACAGATACGCAGTATTTT

clone_size: many
v_call: TRBV20-1
j_call: TRBJ2-1
d_call: TRBD1
cdr3_aa: CSAQTGGWKLNEQFF
cdr3_nt: TGCAGTGCACAAACAGGGGGCTGGAAGTTGAATGAGCAGTTCTTC

clone_size: many
v_call: TRBV4-3
j_call: TRBJ2-1
d_call: NA
cdr3_aa: CASSRGAGHEQFF
cdr3_nt: TGCGCCAGCAGCCGCGGAGCTGGCCATGAGCAGTTCTTC

clone_size: NA
v_call: TRBV30
j_call: TRBJ1-2
d_call: NA
cdr3_aa: CAWSMGSNYGYTF
cdr3_nt: TGTGCCTGGAGTATGGGCAGTAACTATGGCTACACCTTC

clone_size: NA
v_call: TRBV30
j_call: TRBJ1-1
d_call: NA
cdr3_aa: CAWIGGNTEAFF
cdr3_nt: TGTGCCTGGATTGGAGGGAACACTGAAGCTTTCTTT